These 25 T cell receptor beta chains were sequenced from one sample in a study of blood T cell repertoires in COVID-19. Using immunoSEQ multiplex PCR, the repertoire was profiled, and TCRdb retains in-frame clones only, with some absent. The repertoire holds roughly 100,000 clones, with roughly four fifths as singletons. The sequencing sample was made of peripheral blood. Receptors originate from a man aged 40-49 years with active or convalescent COVID-19.

The rearrangement joins TRBV5-1 to TRBJ2-5; 9 bases line up with TRBD1. V trimming: 4 bases; J trimming: 5 bases; junction bases outside the gene matches: 9. This CDR3 is built from 15 residues. Per the germline V gene, CDR1 is SGHRS and CDR2 is YFSETQ. CDR3 sequence reads: CASSAGTGLWETQYF. Written as DNA, the CDR3 is TGCGCCAGCAGCGCGGGGACAGGGCTATGGGAGACCCAGTACTTC.

A single count supports this clone. This chain connects TRBV7-8 to TRBJ2-1, with TRBD2 matching 9 bases. The CDR3 length is 17 residues. V was clipped by 5 bases and J by 5 bases; unmatched bases: 13. The germline CDR1 and CDR2 sequences are SGHVS and FQNEAQ. The CDR3 spells CASSPKPGLAVDNEQFF. The CDR3 DNA is TGTGCCAGCAGCCCCAAACCGGGACTAGCAGTTGACAATGAGCAGTTCTTC.

The gene calls are TRBV18 and TRBJ1-5; D unclear. The CDR3 consists of 14 residues. Per the germline V gene, CDR1 is KGHSH and CDR2 is LQKENI. The V end was cut by 5 bases, the J end by 4 bases, with 12 bases between. The CDR3 nucleotides read TGTGCCAGCTCATTAGGACTGGATAATCAGCCCCAGCATTTT. This codes for CASSLGLDNQPQHF.

The rearrangement joins TRBV7-2 to TRBJ2-4; D might be TRBD2 (5 bases). The V gene's germline CDR1 is SGHTA and CDR2 FQGNSA. The CDR3 contains 15 residues. V gave up 5 bases and J gave up 1 base, with 12 bases separating them. DNA of the CDR3: TGTGCCAGCAGCGCTGGCGGGCTGGCCAAAAACATTCAGTACTTC. This sequence encodes CASSAGGLAKNIQYF.

The V gene is TRBV3-1 (or the pseudogene TRBV3-2), the J gene TRBJ1-5; 10 positions agree with TRBD1. The germline V gene encodes CDR1 LGHDT and CDR2 YNNKEL (reference sequence). The CDR3 extends over 17 amino acids. The ends lost 1 base at V and 5 bases at J; junction bases unmatched: 8. CDR3 in amino acids: CASSQGGGTGVDQPQHF. DNA for the CDR3: TGTGCCAGCAGCCAAGGAGGTGGGACAGGGGTAGATCAGCCCCAGCATTTT.

The chain recombines TRBV5-4 with TRBJ2-3; 10 bases are a match to TRBD1. Trimming removed 4 bases from V and 6 bases from J; junction bases left unmatched: 17. CDR1 and CDR2 (germline): SGHNT, YYREEE (reference sequence). This CDR3 comprises 18 residues. DNA for the CDR3: TGTGCCAGCAGCCGGGGATCCCGGACAGGGGGGCCCTCCGATACGCAGTATTTT. Translated, it gives CASSRGSRTGGPSDTQYF. The whole variable domain, filled in from reference TRBV5-4 and TRBJ2-3, reads ETGVTQSPTHLIKTRGQQVTLRCSSQSGHNTVSWYQQALGQGPQFIFQYYREEENGRGNFPPRFSGLQFPNYSSELNVNALELDDSALYLCASSRGSRTGGPSDTQYFGPGTRLTVL.

The chain employs TRBV5-4 and TRBJ1-1; TRBD1 might be the D (6 bases). With 2 bases removed from V and 5 bases from J, the gap between germline ends came to 16 bases. The length of the CDR3 is 15 residues. CDR1 is SGHNT, CDR2 YYREEE, per germline (reference sequence). The CDR3: CASSLKDSWGTEAFF. CDR3 nucleotide sequence: TGTGCCAGCAGCTTAAAGGACAGCTGGGGGACTGAAGCTTTCTTT. Looking up the rest from reference TRBV5-4 and TRBJ1-1 gives the full variable domain: ETGVTQSPTHLIKTRGQQVTLRCSSQSGHNTVSWYQQALGQGPQFIFQYYREEENGRGNFPPRFSGLQFPNYSSELNVNALELDDSALYLCASSLKDSWGTEAFFGQGTRLTVV.

This sequence joins TRBV5-1 and TRBJ1-3; TRBD1 agrees at 7 bases. Germline V CDR1 and CDR2: SGHRS, YFSETQ. The V segment lost 0 bases and the J segment 2 bases; nucleotides outside the gene matches: 5. This CDR3 is 16 amino acids long. CDR3 protein: CASSLGTQGTGNTIYF. The CDR3 nucleotides are TGCGCCAGCAGCTTGGGGACACAGGGGACTGGAAACACCATATATTTT.

The V and J genes are TRBV7-3 and TRBJ1-6; the D gene is possibly TRBD1 (5 bases). Germline V gene sequence: CDR1 SGHTA, CDR2 FQGTGA. The CDR3 runs to 19 residues. Trimming stripped 6 bases from V and 1 base from J, with 22 bases between. CDR3 sequence reads: CASSLRGMGRGSYNSPLHF. The CDR3 DNA reads TGTGCCAGCAGTCTACGCGGTATGGGAAGGGGTTCCTATAATTCACCCCTCCACTTT.

The V and J genes are TRBV6-5 and TRBJ2-7; 8 bases fit TRBD1. Trimming cost V 4 bases and J 5 bases; bases outside gene matches: 7. From germline, CDR1 is MNHEY and CDR2 SVGAGI. The CDR3 length is 14 residues. Here the CDR3 reads CASSSRTGRDEQYF. The DNA of the CDR3 is TGTGCCAGCAGTTCCCGGACAGGGCGGGACGAGCAGTACTTC.

CDR3: CASSAERETQYF. The CDR3 DNA is TGTGCCAGCAGCGCGGAGAGAGAGACCCAGTACTTC. The chain carries TRBV2 and TRBJ2-5; D gene unclear. This CDR3 is built from 12 residues. V was clipped by 6 bases and J by 4 bases, with 9 bases between them. Germline V gene sequence: CDR1 SNHLY, CDR2 FYNNEI.

The V call is TRBV19, the J call TRBJ2-3; 8 nucleotides line up with TRBD1. The germline V gene encodes CDR1 LNHDA and CDR2 SQIVND (reference sequence). The CDR3 length is 16 residues. The V gene end was trimmed by 5 bases and the J gene end by 0 bases; junction bases not matched to a gene: 7. This CDR3 is CASSPKGQASTDTQYF. The CDR3 bases are TGTGCCAGTAGTCCAAAGGGACAGGCTAGCACAGATACGCAGTATTTT.

V and J are TRBV5-1 and TRBJ2-4; 9 bases align to TRBD1. The germline gives CDR1 SGHRS, CDR2 YFSETQ. The CDR3 runs to 16 residues. V was clipped by 1 base and J by 1 base; unmatched bases: 3. The CDR3 is CASSLQGQGAKNIQYF. CDR3 nucleotides: TGCGCCAGCAGCTTGCAAGGACAGGGGGCCAAAAACATTCAGTACTTC.

The chain combines TRBV18 with TRBJ1-1; TRBD1 agrees at 8 bases. Germline V CDR1 and CDR2: KGHSH, LQKENI. The CDR3 is made up of 15 amino acids. With V trimmed by 7 bases and J by 4 bases, 11 bases remained unmatched. CDR3 sequence (DNA): TGTGCCAGCTTTTCAGGACAGGGAGTGGGCACTGAAGCTTTCTTT. Its translation is CASFSGQGVGTEAFF.

The gene calls are TRBV15 and TRBJ1-6; D unresolved. Germline assignment: CDR1 LNHNV and CDR2 YYDKDF (reference sequence). The ends were cut back, 1 base at V and 8 bases at J, with 12 bases in the middle. The CDR3 runs 15 residues. The CDR3 protein is CATSRGALIDSPLHF. CDR3 nucleotides: TGTGCCACCAGCAGAGGAGCGCTGATTGATTCACCCCTCCACTTT.

This clone came up a few times. The chain joins TRBV21-1 to TRBJ2-1; the DNA was not compared with TRBD2, the D call given in the table. TRBV21-1 counts as a pseudogene. This CDR3 has 16 residues. CDR3 loop: CASTPRRLAGVYEQFF. The CDR3 DNA reads TGTGCCAGCACCCCGCGGAGACTAGCGGGGGTGTATGAGCAGTTCTTC.

This chain connects TRBV5-1 to TRBJ2-1; TRBD2 agrees at 8 bases. With V trimmed by 0 bases and J by 4 bases, 3 bases remained unmatched. The germline gives CDR1 SGHRS, CDR2 YFSETQ. The CDR3 is made up of 15 amino acids. CDR3 sequence (DNA): TGCGCCAGCAGCTTGGAAGTAGCGGGGTACAATGAGCAGTTCTTC. Translation gives CASSLEVAGYNEQFF.

CDR3 amino acids: CAITSDRVRGYTF. The CDR3 region has the DNA TGTGCCATCACCTCGGACAGGGTCCGTGGCTACACCTTC. This chain joins TRBV10-3 and TRBJ1-2; 8 bases are a match to TRBD1. Trimming cost V 7 bases and J 7 bases; bases outside gene matches: 8. The CDR3 has 13 residues. Germline assignment: CDR1 ENHRY and CDR2 SYGVKD.

The chain couples TRBV5-1 to TRBJ2-7; D is perhaps TRBD2 (5 bases). CDR1 SGHRS and CDR2 YFSETQ come from the germline V gene. This CDR3 is built from 14 residues. Trimming stripped 0 bases from V and 4 bases from J, with 11 bases between. CDR3 sequence (DNA): TGCGCCAGCAGCTTGGACCCGGGGTCGTACGAGCAGTACTTC. As protein: CASSLDPGSYEQYF.

The V call is TRBV11-3, the J call TRBJ2-3, with 10 bases that match TRBD1. There are 15 residues in the CDR3. Trimming took 3 bases from V and 4 from J; bases not matched to a gene: 4. Germline CDR1 SGHNT, CDR2 YENEEA. CDR3 sequence: CASSLAGTGADTQYF. The CDR3 DNA sequence: TGTGCCAGCAGCTTGGCGGGGACAGGGGCAGATACGCAGTATTTT.

The genes are TRBV3-1 (or the pseudogene TRBV3-2) and TRBJ1-1; TRBD1 is a possible D gene (6 bases). V was cut by 2 bases and J by 0 bases, with 7 bases left in between. CDR1 LGHDT and CDR2 YNNKEL come from the germline V gene (reference sequence). The CDR3 loop spans 14 amino acids. Here the CDR3 DNA reads TGTGCCAGCAGCCAACAGGGGATGAACACTGAAGCTTTCTTT. Translation: CASSQQGMNTEAFF.

This chain joins TRBV5-6 and TRBJ1-5, with TRBD1 matching over 10 bases. After removal of 2 bases from V and 1 base from J, the junction contained 9 bases not matched to a gene. The CDR3 sequence is 18 residues long. Germline CDR1 reads SGHDT; CDR2 reads YYEEEE. CDR3 nucleotides: TGTGCCAGCAGCTTTAGGACAGGGGGAAAGGACAGCAATCAGCCCCAGCATTTT. As protein: CASSFRTGGKDSNQPQHF.

This chain links TRBV29-1 with TRBJ1-1; TRBD1 might be the D (5 bases). This CDR3 contains 12 residues. Per the germline V gene, CDR1 is SQVTM and CDR2 is ANQGSEA. Trimming stripped 6 bases from V and 4 bases from J, with 12 bases between. The CDR3 region has the DNA TGCAGCGTGAACCGGGGGGGCACTGAAGCTTTCTTT. Encoded protein: CSVNRGGTEAFF.

J is TRBJ1-1 and V is TRBV4-3, with unresolved D. Germline assignment: CDR1 LGHNA and CDR2 YSLEER. The V end was cut by 1 base, the J end by 1 base, with 10 bases between. The CDR3 is 15 residues long. The DNA of the CDR3 is TGCGCCAGCAGCCAAGGCTCGACACCGAACACTGAAGCTTTCTTT. Translation gives CASSQGSTPNTEAFF.

The J gene is TRBJ1-1, the V gene TRBV9; 7 bases fit TRBD1. The ends lost 4 bases at V and 7 bases at J; junction bases unmatched: 4. The CDR3 loop spans 12 amino acids. Germline V gene sequence: CDR1 SGDLS, CDR2 YYNGEE. CDR3 DNA: TGTGCCAGCAGCCCCTGGACAGGTGAAGCTTTCTTT. Its protein product is CASSPWTGEAFF.